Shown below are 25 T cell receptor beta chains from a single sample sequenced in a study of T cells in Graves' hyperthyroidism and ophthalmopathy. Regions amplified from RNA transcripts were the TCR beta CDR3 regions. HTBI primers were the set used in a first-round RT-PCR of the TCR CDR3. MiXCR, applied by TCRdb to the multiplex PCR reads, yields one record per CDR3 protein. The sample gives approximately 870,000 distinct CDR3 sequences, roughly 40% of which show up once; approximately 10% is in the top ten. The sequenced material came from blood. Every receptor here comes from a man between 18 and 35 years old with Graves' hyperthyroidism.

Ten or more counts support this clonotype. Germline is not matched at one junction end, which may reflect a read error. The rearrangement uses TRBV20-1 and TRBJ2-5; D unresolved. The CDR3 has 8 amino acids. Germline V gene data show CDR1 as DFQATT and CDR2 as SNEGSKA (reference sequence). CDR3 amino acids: CSAREEHF. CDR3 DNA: TGCAGTGCTAGAGAAGAGCACTTC.

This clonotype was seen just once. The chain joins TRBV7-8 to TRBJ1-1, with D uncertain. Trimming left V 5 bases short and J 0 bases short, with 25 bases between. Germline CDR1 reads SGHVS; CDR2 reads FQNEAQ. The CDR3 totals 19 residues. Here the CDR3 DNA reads TGTGCCAGCAGCCCCGACAATCAGTTCGACGCAGCTATGAACACTGAAGCTTTCTTT. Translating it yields CASSPDNQFDAAMNTEAFF.

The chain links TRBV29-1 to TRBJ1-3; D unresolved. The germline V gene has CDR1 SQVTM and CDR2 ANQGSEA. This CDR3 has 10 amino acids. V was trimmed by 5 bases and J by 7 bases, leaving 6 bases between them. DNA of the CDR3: TGCAGCGTTAACATGAACACCATATATTTT. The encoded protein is CSVNMNTIYF.

The DNA for the CDR3 is TGTGCCAGCAGTGGGCGGGGTTTCGAGCAGTACTTC. Residues: CASSGRGFEQYF. The chain links TRBV6-6 to TRBJ2-7, with D possibly matching TRBD2 (6 bases). Looked up from germline, CDR1 is MNHNY and CDR2 is SVGAGI (reference sequence). The CDR3 sequence is 12 residues long. V was clipped by 5 bases and J by 6 bases, with 11 bases between them.

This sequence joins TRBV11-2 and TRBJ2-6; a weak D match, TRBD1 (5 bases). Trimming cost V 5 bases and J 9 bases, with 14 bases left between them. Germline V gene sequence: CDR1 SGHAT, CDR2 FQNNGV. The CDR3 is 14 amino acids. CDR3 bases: TGTGCCAGCAGCCCCGTGACAGTGCACAACGTCCTGACTTTC. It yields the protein CASSPVTVHNVLTF.

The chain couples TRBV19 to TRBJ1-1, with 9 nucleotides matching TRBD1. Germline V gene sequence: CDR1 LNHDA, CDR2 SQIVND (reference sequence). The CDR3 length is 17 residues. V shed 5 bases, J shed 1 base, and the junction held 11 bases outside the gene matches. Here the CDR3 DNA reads TGTGCCAGTAGTGTCGGGACAGGGAGACGAGCGAACACTGAAGCTTTCTTT. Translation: CASSVGTGRRANTEAFF.

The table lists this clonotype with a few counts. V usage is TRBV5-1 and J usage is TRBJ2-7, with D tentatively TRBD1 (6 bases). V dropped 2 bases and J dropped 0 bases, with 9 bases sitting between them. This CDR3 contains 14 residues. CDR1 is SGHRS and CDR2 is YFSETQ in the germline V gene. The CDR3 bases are TGCGCCAGCAGCTTCGTGGACAGCTCCTACGAGCAGTACTTC. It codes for CASSFVDSSYEQYF.

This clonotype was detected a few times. The CDR3 is CASRISGRAIETQYF. The CDR3 DNA follows: TGTGCCAGCAGGATTAGCGGGAGGGCCATCGAGACCCAGTACTTC. The chain employs TRBV6-1 and TRBJ2-5, with 11 positions matching TRBD2. Germline V gene sequence: CDR1 MNHNS, CDR2 SASEGT. The V gene end was trimmed by 6 bases and the J gene end by 5 bases; junction bases not matched to a gene: 8. CDR3 size: 15 residues.

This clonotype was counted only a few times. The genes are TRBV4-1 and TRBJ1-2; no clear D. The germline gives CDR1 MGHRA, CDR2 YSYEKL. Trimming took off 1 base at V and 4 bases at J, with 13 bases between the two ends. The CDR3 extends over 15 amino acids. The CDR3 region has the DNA TGCGCCAGCAGCCAAGTCTTGGAGAGCCCCTATGGCTACACCTTC. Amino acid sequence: CASSQVLESPYGYTF.

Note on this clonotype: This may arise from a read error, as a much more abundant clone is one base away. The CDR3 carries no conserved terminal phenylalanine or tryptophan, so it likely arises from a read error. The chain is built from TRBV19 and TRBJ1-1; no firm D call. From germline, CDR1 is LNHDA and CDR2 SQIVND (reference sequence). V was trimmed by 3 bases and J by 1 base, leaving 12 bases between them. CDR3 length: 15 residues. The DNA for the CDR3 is TGTGCCAGTAGTATCCGCCTCACAGAGAACACTGAAGCTTTCCTT. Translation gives CASSIRLTENTEAFL.

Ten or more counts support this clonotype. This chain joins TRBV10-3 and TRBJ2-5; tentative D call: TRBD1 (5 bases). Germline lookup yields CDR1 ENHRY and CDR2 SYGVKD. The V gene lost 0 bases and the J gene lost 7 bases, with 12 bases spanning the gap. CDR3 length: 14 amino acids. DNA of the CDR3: TGTGCCATCAGTGAGTCGTGGCAGGGATCGACCCAGTACTTC. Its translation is CAISESWQGSTQYF.

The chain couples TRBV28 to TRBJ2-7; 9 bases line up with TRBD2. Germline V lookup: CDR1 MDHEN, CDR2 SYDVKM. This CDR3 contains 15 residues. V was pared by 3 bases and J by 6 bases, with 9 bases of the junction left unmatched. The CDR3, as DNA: TGTGCCAGCAGTTTTAGCGGGAGAGATTGGGGCGAGCAGTACTTC. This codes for CASSFSGRDWGEQYF.

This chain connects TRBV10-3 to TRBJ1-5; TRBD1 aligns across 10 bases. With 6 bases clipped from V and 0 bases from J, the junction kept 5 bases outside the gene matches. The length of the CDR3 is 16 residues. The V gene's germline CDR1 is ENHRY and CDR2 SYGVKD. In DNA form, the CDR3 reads TGTGCCATCAGAACCGGGACAGGGGATAGCAATCAGCCCCAGCATTTT. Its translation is CAIRTGTGDSNQPQHF.

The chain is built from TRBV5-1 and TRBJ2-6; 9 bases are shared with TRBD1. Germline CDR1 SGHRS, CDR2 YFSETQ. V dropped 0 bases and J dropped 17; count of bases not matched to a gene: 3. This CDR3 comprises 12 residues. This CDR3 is CASSLEGDRVTF. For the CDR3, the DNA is TGCGCCAGCAGCTTGGAGGGGGACAGGGTGACTTTC.

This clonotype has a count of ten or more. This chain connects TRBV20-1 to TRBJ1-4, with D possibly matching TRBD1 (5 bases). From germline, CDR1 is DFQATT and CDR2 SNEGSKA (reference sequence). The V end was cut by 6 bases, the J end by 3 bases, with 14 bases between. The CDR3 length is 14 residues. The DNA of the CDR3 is TGCAGTGCCATCAAGGGGCGGGCTAATGAAAAACTGTTTTTT. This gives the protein CSAIKGRANEKLFF.

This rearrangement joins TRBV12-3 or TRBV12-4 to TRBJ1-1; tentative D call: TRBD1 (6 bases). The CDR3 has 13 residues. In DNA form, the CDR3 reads TGTGCTAGTGGTTCTCAGAGGACAGTTGAAGCTTTCTTT. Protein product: CASGSQRTVEAFF.

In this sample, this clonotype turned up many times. The CDR3 bases are TGTGCCAGCAGGGATTATAGCAATCAGCCCCAGCATTTT. It encodes CASRDYSNQPQHF. V usage is TRBV2 and J usage is TRBJ1-5; unclear D gene. Germline V gene data show CDR1 as SNHLY and CDR2 as FYNNEI. Trimming shortened V by 6 bases and J by 0 bases, and 6 bases separated the two germline ends. The CDR3 is made up of 13 amino acids.

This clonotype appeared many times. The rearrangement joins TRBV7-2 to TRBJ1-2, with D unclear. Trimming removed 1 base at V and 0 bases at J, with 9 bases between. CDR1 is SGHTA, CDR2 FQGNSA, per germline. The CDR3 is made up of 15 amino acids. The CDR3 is CASSLVAGANYGYTF. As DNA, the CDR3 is TGTGCCAGCAGCTTAGTGGCCGGAGCTAACTATGGCTACACCTTC.

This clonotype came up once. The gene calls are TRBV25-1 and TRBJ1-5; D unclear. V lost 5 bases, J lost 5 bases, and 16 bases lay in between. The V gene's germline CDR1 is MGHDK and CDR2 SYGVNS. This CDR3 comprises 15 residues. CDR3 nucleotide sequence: TGTGCCAGCAGTTTTGGAGGGCGTCCGGATCAGCCCCAGCATTTT. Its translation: CASSFGGRPDQPQHF.

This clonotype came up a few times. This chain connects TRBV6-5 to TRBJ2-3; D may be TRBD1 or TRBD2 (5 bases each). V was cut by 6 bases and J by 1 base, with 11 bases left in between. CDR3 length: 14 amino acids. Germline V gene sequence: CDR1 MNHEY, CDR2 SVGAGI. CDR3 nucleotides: TGTGCCAGCAGACCGGGACGGCGCACAGATACGCAGTATTTT. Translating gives CASRPGRRTDTQYF.

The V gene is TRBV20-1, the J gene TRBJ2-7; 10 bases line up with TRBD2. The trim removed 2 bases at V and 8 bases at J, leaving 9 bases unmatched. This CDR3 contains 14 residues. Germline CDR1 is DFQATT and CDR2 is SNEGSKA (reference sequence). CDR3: CSARSPPTSGQQYF. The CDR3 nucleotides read TGCAGTGCTAGATCCCCCCCGACTAGCGGGCAGCAGTACTTC.

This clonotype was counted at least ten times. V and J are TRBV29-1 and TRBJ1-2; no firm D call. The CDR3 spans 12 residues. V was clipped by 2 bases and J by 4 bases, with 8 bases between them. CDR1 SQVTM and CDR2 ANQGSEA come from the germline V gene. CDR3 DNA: TGCAGCGTTGAACAGGCATCCTATGGCTACACCTTC. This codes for CSVEQASYGYTF.

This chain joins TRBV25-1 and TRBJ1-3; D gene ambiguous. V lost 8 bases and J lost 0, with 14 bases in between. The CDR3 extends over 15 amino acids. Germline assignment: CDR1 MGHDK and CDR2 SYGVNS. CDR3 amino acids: CASQDAASSGNTIYF. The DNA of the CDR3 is TGTGCCAGCCAAGATGCGGCCTCCTCTGGAAACACCATATATTTT.

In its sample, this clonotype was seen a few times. This chain's CDR3 is CASSPRQGFGGYTF. The CDR3 DNA sequence: TGCGCCAGCAGCCCACGCCAAGGGTTCGGTGGCTACACCTTC. V gene TRBV4-1 combines with J gene TRBJ1-2, with D unclear. V was trimmed by 4 bases and J by 7 bases, leaving 16 bases between them. There are 14 residues in the CDR3. Germline V lookup: CDR1 MGHRA, CDR2 YSYEKL.

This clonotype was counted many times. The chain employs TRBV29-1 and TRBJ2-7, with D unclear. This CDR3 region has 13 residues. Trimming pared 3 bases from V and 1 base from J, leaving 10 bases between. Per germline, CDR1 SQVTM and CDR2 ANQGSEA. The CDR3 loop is CSVESSTSYEQYF. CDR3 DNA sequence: TGCAGCGTTGAGTCCTCGACTTCCTACGAGCAGTACTTC.